Presented here are 17 T cell receptor beta chains from one specimen sequenced in a study of PD-1 blockade in classical Hodgkin lymphoma. As to time point: cycle 4 day 1 (C4D1), after more than 5 weeks of nivolumab. Patients all relapsed after autologous stem cell transplantation, and there was variation in brentuximab vedotin exposure. Method: immunoSEQ multiplex PCR; TCRdb's copy keeps in-frame clones and lacks some. Of approximately 20,000 clones listed, 80% are singletons. The sample here was peripheral blood mononuclear cells (PBMCs), taken before the fourth cycle of nivolumab. The receptor set was obtained from a human donor with classical Hodgkin lymphoma.

The V call is TRBV30, the J call TRBJ1-2, with D perhaps matching TRBD1 (6 bases). Deletions cut 4 bases from V and 3 bases from J, with 9 bases between. The germline CDR1 and CDR2 sequences are GTSNPN and SVGIG (reference sequence). CDR3 length equals 12 residues. CDR3 nucleotide sequence: TGTGCCTGGACGGACAGCCACTATGGCTACACCTTC. It codes for CAWTDSHYGYTF.

This chain joins TRBV19 and TRBJ2-3, with 10 bases identical to TRBD1. Trimming took 4 bases from V and 3 from J; bases not matched to a gene: 7. Germline values: CDR1 LNHDA, CDR2 SQIVND (reference sequence). CDR3 length equals 16 residues. The CDR3 reads CASSKGQGVWTDTQYF. CDR3 nucleotide sequence: TGTGCCAGTAGTAAAGGACAGGGGGTATGGACAGATACGCAGTATTTT. The whole variable domain, filled in from reference TRBV19 and TRBJ2-3, reads DGGITQSPKYLFRKEGQNVTLSCEQNLNHDAMYWYRQDPGQGLRLIYYSQIVNDFQKGDIAEGYSVSREKKESFPLTVTSAQKNPTAFYLCASSKGQGVWTDTQYFGPGTRLTVL.

The V gene is TRBV10-2, the J gene TRBJ2-5; D call uncertain. The CDR3 sequence is 15 residues long. Trimming removed 8 bases at V and 1 base at J, with 17 bases between. Germline CDR1 WSHSY, CDR2 SAAADI. The CDR3 nucleotides are TGCGCCAGCCGAGAACCGACAAAAAGCCAAGAGACCCAGTACTTC. This sequence encodes CASREPTKSQETQYF.

V gene TRBV2 combines with J gene TRBJ1-1; a weak D match, TRBD1 (6 bases). This CDR3 is 14 amino acids long. Germline-derived CDR1 and CDR2 are SNHLY and FYNNEI. V was cut by 7 bases and J by 1 base, with 13 bases left in between. The CDR3 DNA sequence: TGTGCCAGCAAACGGACAGACCAGAACACTGAAGCTTTCTTT. This encodes CASKRTDQNTEAFF. Complete variable domain (other parts from reference TRBV2 and TRBJ1-1): EPEVTQTPSHQVTQMGQEVILRCVPISNHLYFYWYRQILGQKVEFLVSFYNNEISEKSEIFDDQFSVERPDGSNFTLKIRSTKLEDSAMYFCASKRTDQNTEAFFGQGTRLTVV.

The chain employs TRBV5-4 and TRBJ1-2; TRBD1 might be the D (5 bases). The V gene lost 2 bases and the J gene lost 5 bases, with 10 bases spanning the gap. The V gene's germline CDR1 is SGHNT and CDR2 YYREEE (reference sequence). CDR3 size: 13 residues. CDR3 coding DNA: TGTGCCAGCAGCTTAACAGGATATTATGGCTACACCTTC. It specifies CASSLTGYYGYTF. The complete variable domain, with remaining parts taken from reference TRBV5-4 and TRBJ1-2, reads ETGVTQSPTHLIKTRGQQVTLRCSSQSGHNTVSWYQQALGQGPQFIFQYYREEENGRGNFPPRFSGLQFPNYSSELNVNALELDDSALYLCASSLTGYYGYTFGSGTRLTVV.

The genes are TRBV19 and TRBJ2-3; possible D gene TRBD1, 6 bases. CDR3 length: 14 amino acids. Trimming shortened V by 5 bases and J by 9 bases, and 18 bases separated the two germline ends. The V gene's germline CDR1 is LNHDA and CDR2 SQIVND (reference sequence). The CDR3 loop reads CASSSSGQTLTQYF. The DNA for the CDR3 is TGTGCCAGTAGTTCCTCGGGACAAACCCTCACGCAGTATTTT.

The rearrangement links TRBV19 to TRBJ2-7; 9 bases agree with TRBD1. The germline V gene has CDR1 LNHDA and CDR2 SQIVND (reference sequence). The V segment lost 5 bases and the J segment 1 base; nucleotides outside the gene matches: 9. The CDR3 loop spans 16 amino acids. Written as DNA, the CDR3 is TGTGCCAGTAGTCAAACCGGGACAGGGACATCCTACGAGCAGTACTTC. Translation gives CASSQTGTGTSYEQYF. Full variable domain (missing parts from reference TRBV19 and TRBJ2-7): DGGITQSPKYLFRKEGQNVTLSCEQNLNHDAMYWYRQDPGQGLRLIYYSQIVNDFQKGDIAEGYSVSREKKESFPLTVTSAQKNPTAFYLCASSQTGTGTSYEQYFGPGTRLTVT.

This clone showed up just once. The rearrangement uses TRBV30 and TRBJ2-1; 10 nucleotides agree with TRBD2. Germline CDR1 GTSNPN, CDR2 SVGIG (reference sequence). The ends lost 3 bases at V and 4 bases at J; junction bases unmatched: 3. The CDR3 totals 14 residues. CDR3 nucleotides: TGTGCCTGGAGGGGGGGACTAGCGTACAATGAGCAGTTCTTC. Translating it yields CAWRGGLAYNEQFF.

V is TRBV10-1 and J is TRBJ2-1; the match to TRBD2 covers 10 bases. The CDR3 runs to 15 residues. The V and J ends lost 0 bases and 6 bases, in that order; junction bases with no gene match: 2. CDR1 WNHNN and CDR2 SYGVQD come from the germline V gene (reference sequence). CDR3 region: CASSESAGGPNEQFF. CDR3 coding DNA: TGCGCCAGCAGTGAGTCAGCGGGAGGGCCCAATGAGCAGTTCTTC.

The genes are TRBV5-4 and TRBJ2-2; 13 bases agree with TRBD2. The CDR3 is 19 residues long. V was clipped by 4 bases and J by 2 bases; unmatched bases: 11. The germline V gene has CDR1 SGHNT and CDR2 YYREEE (reference sequence). The CDR3 spells CASSLAQLAGGPNTGELFF. In nucleotides, the CDR3 is TGTGCCAGCAGCCTAGCACAACTAGCGGGAGGGCCTAACACCGGGGAGCTGTTTTTT.

This chain joins TRBV28 and TRBJ2-5, with 9 bases matching TRBD1. The V and J ends lost 7 bases and 5 bases, in that order; junction bases with no gene match: 5. CDR1 is MDHEN, CDR2 SYDVKM, per germline. The CDR3 sequence is 13 residues long. CDR3 loop: CASTQGTGETQYF. CDR3 nucleotide sequence: TGTGCCAGCACCCAGGGGACAGGGGAGACCCAGTACTTC.

The chain combines TRBV10-3 with TRBJ1-5; D is unresolved. This CDR3 has 13 amino acids. Germline V lookup: CDR1 ENHRY, CDR2 SYGVKD. Trimming removed 0 bases from V and 7 bases from J, with 7 bases in between. In DNA form, the CDR3 reads TGTGCCATCAGTGAGTCTGACATCCAGCCCCAGCATTTT. Translated: CAISESDIQPQHF.

The genes are TRBV4-3 and TRBJ1-1, with TRBD1 as a possible D gene (5 bases). Trimming cost V 2 bases and J 12 bases, with 19 bases left between them. The CDR3 length is 14 residues. CDR1 and CDR2 (germline): LGHNA, YSLEER. CDR3 loop: CASSQSPGARASFF. CDR3 in DNA: TGCGCCAGCAGCCAAAGTCCCGGGGCCAGGGCGTCTTTCTTT.

The V call is TRBV19, the J call TRBJ1-2; D gene unclear. Deletions cut 4 bases from V and 4 bases from J, with 10 bases between. From germline, CDR1 is LNHDA and CDR2 SQIVND (reference sequence). The CDR3 spans 13 residues. Written as DNA, the CDR3 is TGTGCCAGTAGTAGAGGGAACTCCTATGGCTACACCTTC. This sequence encodes CASSRGNSYGYTF.

J is TRBJ2-4 and V is TRBV15; 7 nucleotides match TRBD2. Per the germline V gene, CDR1 is LNHNV and CDR2 is YYDKDF (reference sequence). After removal of 4 bases from V and 6 bases from J, the junction contained 9 bases not matched to a gene. This CDR3 has 15 amino acids. CDR3 protein: CATSIGGSWGNIQYF. The CDR3 region has the DNA TGTGCCACCAGCATTGGCGGGAGTTGGGGAAACATTCAGTACTTC.

The V and J genes are TRBV5-1 and TRBJ2-3; TRBD2 agrees at 7 bases. This CDR3 spans 14 amino acids. Germline CDR1 reads SGHRS; CDR2 reads YFSETQ. V lost 0 bases to trimming and J lost 6 bases; unmatched junction nucleotides: 4. CDR3 amino acids: CASSLGTSGDTQYF. As DNA, the CDR3 is TGCGCCAGCAGCTTGGGGACTAGTGGCGATACGCAGTATTTT.

The genes are TRBV11-3 and TRBJ2-1, with D possibly being TRBD1 or TRBD2 (5 bases each). CDR3 size: 15 residues. In germline, CDR1 is SGHNT, CDR2 YENEEA. V was trimmed by 5 bases and J by 2 bases, leaving 13 bases between them. In nucleotides, the CDR3 is TGTGCCAGCAGCATCGGCCAGGGAGCCTACAATGAGCAGTTCTTC. It translates to CASSIGQGAYNEQFF.